The present entry profiles one TCR beta chain with its context. Its target is not known. Both 60 Vbeta primers and 13 Jbeta primers went into the PCR. Assay: immunoSEQ multiplex PCR; the TCRdb copy retains only in-frame clones and omits some. The table records 40,000 or so clones, around 76% of them present only once. The CDR3 is 14 residues long. The germline V gene has CDR1 MNHEY and CDR2 SVGAGI. This sample is part of a study of cytomegalovirus exposure and HLA in healthy donors. Unrecorded immune exposures were likely, despite nominal health at sampling. Study results and limitations: For most TCR beta V segments, an earlier analysis put the productive rate at about 87% or about 30% of the time. CMV serostatus was the sole immune exposure data available. One cluster of highly shared sequence variants probably arose as a sequencing artifact.

This sequence was found in a woman in her thirties in good health and CMV-seropositive. Input material: PBMCs. V gene TRBV6-5 combines with J gene TRBJ2-5; TRBD2 matches at 7 bases. The J call is doubtful: the DNA matches TRBJ2-7 better. The CDR3 DNA follows: TGTGCCAGCAGTCGGGACTACAGCTCCTACGAGCAGTACTTC. Encoded protein: CASSRDYSSYEQYF.